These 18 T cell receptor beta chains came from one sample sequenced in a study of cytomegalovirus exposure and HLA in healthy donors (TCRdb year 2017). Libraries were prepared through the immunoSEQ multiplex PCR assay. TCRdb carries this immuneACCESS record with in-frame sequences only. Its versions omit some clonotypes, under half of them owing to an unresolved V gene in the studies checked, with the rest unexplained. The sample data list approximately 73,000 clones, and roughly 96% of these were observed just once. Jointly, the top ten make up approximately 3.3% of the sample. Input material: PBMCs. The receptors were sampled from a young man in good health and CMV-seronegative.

The CDR3 reads CASTPMGGYEQYF. The CDR3 DNA follows: TGTGCCAGCACTCCTATGGGGGGCTACGAGCAGTACTTC. This chain connects TRBV5-4 to TRBJ2-7, with D possibly TRBD2 on 6 matching bases. The CDR3 length is 13 residues. V shed 6 bases and J shed 3 bases, with 13 bases lying between them. CDR1 SGHNT and CDR2 YYREEE come from the germline V gene (reference sequence).

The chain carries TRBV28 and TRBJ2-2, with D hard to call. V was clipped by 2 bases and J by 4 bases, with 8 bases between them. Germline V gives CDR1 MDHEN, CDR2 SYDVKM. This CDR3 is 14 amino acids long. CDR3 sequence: CASSLREVTGELFF. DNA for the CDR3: TGTGCCAGCAGTTTACGAGAGGTCACCGGGGAGCTGTTTTTT.

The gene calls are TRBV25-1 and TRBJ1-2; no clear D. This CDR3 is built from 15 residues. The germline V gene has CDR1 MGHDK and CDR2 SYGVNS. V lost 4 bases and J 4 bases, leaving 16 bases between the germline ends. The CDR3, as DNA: TGTGCCAGCAGTGCCGACCCAAATCGAGGCTATGGCTACACCTTC. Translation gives CASSADPNRGYGYTF.

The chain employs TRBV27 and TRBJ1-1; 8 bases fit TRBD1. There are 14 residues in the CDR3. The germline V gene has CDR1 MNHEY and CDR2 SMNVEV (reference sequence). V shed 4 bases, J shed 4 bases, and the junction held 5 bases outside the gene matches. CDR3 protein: CASSSRQGSTEAFF. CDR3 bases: TGTGCCAGCAGTTCCCGACAGGGGAGCACTGAAGCTTTCTTT.

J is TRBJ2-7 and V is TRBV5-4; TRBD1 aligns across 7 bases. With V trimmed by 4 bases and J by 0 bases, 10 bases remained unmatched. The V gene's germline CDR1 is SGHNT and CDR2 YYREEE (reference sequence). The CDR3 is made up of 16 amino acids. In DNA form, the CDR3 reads TGTGCCAGCAGCGACCTGACAGGGTCGAGCTCCTACGAGCAGTACTTC. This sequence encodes CASSDLTGSSSYEQYF. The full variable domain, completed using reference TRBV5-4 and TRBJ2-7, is ETGVTQSPTHLIKTRGQQVTLRCSSQSGHNTVSWYQQALGQGPQFIFQYYREEENGRGNFPPRFSGLQFPNYSSELNVNALELDDSALYLCASSDLTGSSSYEQYFGPGTRLTVT.

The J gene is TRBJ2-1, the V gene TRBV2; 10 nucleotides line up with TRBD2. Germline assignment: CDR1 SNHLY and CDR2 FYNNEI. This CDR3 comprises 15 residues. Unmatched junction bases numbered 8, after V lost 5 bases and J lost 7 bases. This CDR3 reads CASSRRSGGANEQFF. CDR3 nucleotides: TGTGCCAGCAGTCGACGAAGCGGGGGGGCAAATGAGCAGTTCTTC.

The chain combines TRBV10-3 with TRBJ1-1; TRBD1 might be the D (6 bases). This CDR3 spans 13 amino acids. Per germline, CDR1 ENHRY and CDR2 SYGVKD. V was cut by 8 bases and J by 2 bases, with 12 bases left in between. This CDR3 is CAISRDTNTEAFF. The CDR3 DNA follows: TGTGCCATCTCCCGGGACACCAACACTGAAGCTTTCTTT.

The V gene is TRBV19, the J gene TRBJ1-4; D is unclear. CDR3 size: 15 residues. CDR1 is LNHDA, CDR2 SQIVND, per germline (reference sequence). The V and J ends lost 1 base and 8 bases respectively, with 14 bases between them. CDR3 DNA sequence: TGTGCCAGTAGTATAGGGACGGGAAATGGAGAAAAACTGTTTTTT. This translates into CASSIGTGNGEKLFF. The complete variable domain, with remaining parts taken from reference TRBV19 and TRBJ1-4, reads DGGITQSPKYLFRKEGQNVTLSCEQNLNHDAMYWYRQDPGQGLRLIYYSQIVNDFQKGDIAEGYSVSREKKESFPLTVTSAQKNPTAFYLCASSIGTGNGEKLFFGSGTQLSVL.

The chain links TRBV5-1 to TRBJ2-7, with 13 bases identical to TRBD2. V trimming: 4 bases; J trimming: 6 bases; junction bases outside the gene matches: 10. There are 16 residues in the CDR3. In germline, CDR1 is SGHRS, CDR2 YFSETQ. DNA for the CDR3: TGCGCCAGCAGCCTCCTTACTAGCGGGGGGGCAGCCGAGCAGTACTTC. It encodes CASSLLTSGGAAEQYF.

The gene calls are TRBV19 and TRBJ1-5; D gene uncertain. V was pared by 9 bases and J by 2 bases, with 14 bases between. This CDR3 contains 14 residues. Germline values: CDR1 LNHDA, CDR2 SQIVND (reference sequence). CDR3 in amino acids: CASQVVIGNQPQHF. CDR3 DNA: TGTGCCAGCCAGGTGGTGATCGGCAATCAGCCCCAGCATTTT.

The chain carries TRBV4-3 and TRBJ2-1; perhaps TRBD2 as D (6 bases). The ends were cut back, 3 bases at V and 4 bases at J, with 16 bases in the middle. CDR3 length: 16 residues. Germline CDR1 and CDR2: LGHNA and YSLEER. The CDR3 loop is CASSHGSGVGYNEQFF. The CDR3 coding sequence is TGCGCCAGCAGCCACGGCTCGGGGGTAGGGTACAATGAGCAGTTCTTC.

The CDR3: CASSLEPAGGFEQYF. The CDR3 nucleotides read TGTGCCAGCAGCTTAGAACCAGCGGGGGGCTTCGAGCAGTACTTC. V gene TRBV11-2 combines with J gene TRBJ2-7; 9 positions match TRBD2. The J segment lost 6 bases and the V segment lost 0 bases, leaving 6 bases of the junction unmatched. Germline assignment: CDR1 SGHAT and CDR2 FQNNGV. The CDR3 has 15 amino acids. Together with reference TRBV11-2 and TRBJ2-7, the CDR3 gives the full variable domain: EAGVAQSPRYKIIEKRQSVAFWCNPISGHATLYWYQQILGQGPKLLIQFQNNGVVDDSQLPKDRFSAERLKGVDSTLKIQPAKLEDSAVYLCASSLEPAGGFEQYFGPGTRLTVT.

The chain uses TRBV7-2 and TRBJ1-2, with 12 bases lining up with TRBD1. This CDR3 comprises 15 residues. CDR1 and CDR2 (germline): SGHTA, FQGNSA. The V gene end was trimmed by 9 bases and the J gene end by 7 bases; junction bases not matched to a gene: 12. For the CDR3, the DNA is TGTGCCAGTAGCGGGACAGGGGGCTTTTTGGGTGGCTACACCTTC. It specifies CASSGTGGFLGGYTF. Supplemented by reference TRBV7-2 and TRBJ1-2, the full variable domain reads GAGVSQSPSNKVTEKGKDVELRCDPISGHTALYWYRQSLGQGLEFLIYFQGNSAPDKSGLPSDRFSAERTGGSVSTLTIQRTQQEDSAVYLCASSGTGGFLGGYTFGSGTRLTVV.

CDR3 sequence: CAGNSGPNTGELFF. CDR3 DNA sequence: TGTGCCGGAAATAGCGGGCCAAACACCGGGGAGCTGTTTTTT. This chain connects TRBV30 to TRBJ2-2, with 7 nucleotides matching TRBD2. CDR1 and CDR2 from the germline V gene are GTSNPN and SVGIG (reference sequence). CDR3 length: 14 amino acids. With V trimmed by 8 bases and J by 2 bases, 8 bases remained unmatched.

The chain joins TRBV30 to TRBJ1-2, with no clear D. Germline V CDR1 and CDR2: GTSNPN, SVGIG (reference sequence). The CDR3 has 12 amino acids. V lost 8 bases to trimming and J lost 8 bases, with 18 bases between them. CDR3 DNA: TGTGCCCTAGCAGGCGAACCCTCAGGCTACACCTTC. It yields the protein CALAGEPSGYTF. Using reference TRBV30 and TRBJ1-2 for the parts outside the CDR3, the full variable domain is SQTIHQWPATLVQPVGSPLSLECTVEGTSNPNLYWYRQAAGRGLQLLFYSVGIGQISSEVPQNLSASRPQDRQFILSSKKLLLSDSGFYLCALAGEPSGYTFGSGTRLTVV.

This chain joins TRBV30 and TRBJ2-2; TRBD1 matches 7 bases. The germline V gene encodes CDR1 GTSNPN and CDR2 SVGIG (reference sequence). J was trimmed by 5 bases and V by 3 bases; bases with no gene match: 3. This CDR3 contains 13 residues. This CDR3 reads CAWSPQGTGELFF. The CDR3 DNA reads TGTGCCTGGAGCCCACAGGGGACCGGGGAGCTGTTTTTT.

CDR3 region: CASSPWAAQETQYF. In DNA form, the CDR3 reads TGTGCCAGCTCACCATGGGCAGCCCAAGAGACCCAGTACTTC. This chain links TRBV18 with TRBJ2-5, with D uncertain. In germline, CDR1 is KGHSH, CDR2 LQKENI. With 2 bases removed from V and 1 base from J, the gap between germline ends came to 8 bases. The CDR3 sequence is 14 residues long. The full variable domain, its missing parts supplied by reference TRBV18 and TRBJ2-5, is NAGVMQNPRHLVRRRGQEARLRCSPMKGHSHVYWYRQLPEEGLKFMVYLQKENIIDESGMPKERFSAEFPKEGPSILRIQQVVRGDSAAYFCASSPWAAQETQYFGPGTRLLVL.

The CDR3 loop is CASSESLASGADTQYF. CDR3 coding DNA: TGTGCCAGCAGTGAATCTTTGGCTAGCGGGGCAGATACGCAGTATTTT. The chain joins TRBV6-1 to TRBJ2-3; 9 bases are shared with TRBD2. J gave up 4 bases and V 2 bases, and 7 bases lay outside the gene matches. Per germline, CDR1 MNHNS and CDR2 SASEGT. This CDR3 comprises 16 residues.